Listed below are T cell receptor beta chains from one sample, sequenced in a study of CD8 T cells in ankylosing spondylitis. Via MiXCR, TCRdb re-called the 5' RACE reads, giving one row per CDR3 protein. There are under 950,000 distinct CDR3 sequences in the sample; around 20% occur only once, and 15% to 20% lies in the top ten. Sample: blood, either unsorted or a sorted T cell fraction (not recorded which). Receptor source: a male donor with ankylosing spondylitis. CDR3s include the opening cysteine and the closing phenylalanine or tryptophan. A D gene is named only where the DNA matches it firmly. Expanded clones get a size class; other rows say once, few or many, or leave the size out.

.	TRBV13	TRBJ1-2	few	TGTGCCAGCAGCCCCCGTGGGGGCAAAGCTAACTATGGCTACACCTTC	CASSPRGGKANYGYTF
.	TRBV29-1	TRBJ2-1	few	TGCAGCGTTGACCGGACGTACAATGAGCAGTTCTTC	CSVDRTYNEQFF
.	TRBV3-1	TRBJ1-1	.	TGTGCCAGCAGCCAACGGCGGAACACTGAAGCTTTCTTT	CASSQRRNTEAFF
TRBD1	TRBV20-1	TRBJ1-1	.	TGCAGTGCTCCCGGGACAGGGGGTTTTGAAGCTTTCTTT	CSAPGTGGFEAFF
.	TRBV4-2	TRBJ2-7	.	TGTGCCAGCAGCCAAGAAACGGGGCGGGAACCCCCCTACGAGCAGTACTTC	CASSQETGREPPYEQYF
.	TRBV20-1	TRBJ1-2	few	TGCAGTGCTAGACTCACAGGGAGGGATGGCTACACCTTC	CSARLTGRDGYTF
.	TRBV5-1	TRBJ2-2	many	TGCGCCAGCAGCTTGGAACCCGACACCGGGGAGCTGTTTTTT	CASSLEPDTGELFF
.	TRBV7-9	TRBJ2-7	.	TGTGCCAGCAGCTCCCTACAGGGTTCCTACGAGCAGTACTTC	CASSSLQGSYEQYF
.	TRBV12-3/TRBV12-4	TRBJ1-1	.	TGTGCCAGCAGAGTTAGGGTAAACACTGAAGCTTTCTTT	CASRVRVNTEAFF
.	TRBV5-1	TRBJ2-5	.	TGCGCCAGCAGCTTGGATACAGGGAGGGAGACCCAGTACTTC	CASSLDTGRETQYF